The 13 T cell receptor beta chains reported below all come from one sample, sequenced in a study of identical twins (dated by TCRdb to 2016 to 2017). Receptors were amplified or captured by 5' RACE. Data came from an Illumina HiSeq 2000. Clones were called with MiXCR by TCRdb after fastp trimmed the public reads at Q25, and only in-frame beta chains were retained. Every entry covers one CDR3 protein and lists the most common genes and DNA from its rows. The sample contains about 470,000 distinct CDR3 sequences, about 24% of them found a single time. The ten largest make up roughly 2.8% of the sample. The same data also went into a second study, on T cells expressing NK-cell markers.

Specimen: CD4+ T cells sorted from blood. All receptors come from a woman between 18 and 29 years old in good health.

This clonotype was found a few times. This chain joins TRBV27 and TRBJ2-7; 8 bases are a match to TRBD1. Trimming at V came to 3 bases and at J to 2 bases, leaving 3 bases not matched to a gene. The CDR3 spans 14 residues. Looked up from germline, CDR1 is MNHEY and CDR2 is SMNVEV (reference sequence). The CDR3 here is CASSFTGGTYEQYF. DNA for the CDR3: TGTGCCAGCAGTTTCACAGGGGGGACCTACGAGCAGTACTTC.

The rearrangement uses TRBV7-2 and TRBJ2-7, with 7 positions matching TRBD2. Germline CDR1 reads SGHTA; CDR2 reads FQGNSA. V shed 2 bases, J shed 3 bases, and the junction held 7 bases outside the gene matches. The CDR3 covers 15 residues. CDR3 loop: CASSLQSGAVYEQYF. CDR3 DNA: TGTGCCAGCAGCTTACAGAGCGGGGCTGTCTACGAGCAGTACTTC.

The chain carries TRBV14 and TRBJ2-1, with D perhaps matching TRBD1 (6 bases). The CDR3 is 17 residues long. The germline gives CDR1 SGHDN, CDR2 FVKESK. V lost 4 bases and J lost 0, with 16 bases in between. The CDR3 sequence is CASSRPKQGSSYNEQFF. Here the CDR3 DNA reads TGTGCCAGCAGCCGCCCGAAACAGGGAAGCTCCTACAATGAGCAGTTCTTC.

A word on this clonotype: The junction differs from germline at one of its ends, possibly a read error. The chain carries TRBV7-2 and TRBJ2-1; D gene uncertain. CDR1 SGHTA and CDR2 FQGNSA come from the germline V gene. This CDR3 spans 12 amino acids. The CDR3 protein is CASSLVPERGIF. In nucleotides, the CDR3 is TGTGCCAGCAGCTTAGTCCCAGAACGTGGGATCTTC.

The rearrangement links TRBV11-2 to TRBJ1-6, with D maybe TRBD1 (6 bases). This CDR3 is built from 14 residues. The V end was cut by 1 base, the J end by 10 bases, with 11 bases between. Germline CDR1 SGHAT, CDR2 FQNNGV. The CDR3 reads CASSLGIGGSPLHF. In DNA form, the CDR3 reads TGTGCCAGCAGCTTAGGAATAGGGGGATCACCCCTCCACTTT. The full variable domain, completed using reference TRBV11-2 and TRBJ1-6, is EAGVAQSPRYKIIEKRQSVAFWCNPISGHATLYWYQQILGQGPKLLIQFQNNGVVDDSQLPKDRFSAERLKGVDSTLKIQPAKLEDSAVYLCASSLGIGGSPLHFGNGTRLTVT.

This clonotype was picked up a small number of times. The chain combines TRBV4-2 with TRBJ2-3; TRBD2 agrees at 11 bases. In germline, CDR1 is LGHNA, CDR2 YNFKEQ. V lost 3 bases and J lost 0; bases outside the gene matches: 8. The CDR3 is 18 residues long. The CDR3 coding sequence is TGTGCCAGCAGCCACCTAAGGCTAGCGGGAGGCAGCACAGATACGCAGTATTTT. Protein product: CASSHLRLAGGSTDTQYF.

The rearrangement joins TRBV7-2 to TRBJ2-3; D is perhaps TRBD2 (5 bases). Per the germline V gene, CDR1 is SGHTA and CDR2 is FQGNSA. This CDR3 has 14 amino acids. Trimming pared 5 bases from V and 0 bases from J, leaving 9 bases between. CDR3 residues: CASSPDWSTDTQYF. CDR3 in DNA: TGTGCCAGCAGCCCGGACTGGAGCACAGATACGCAGTATTTT. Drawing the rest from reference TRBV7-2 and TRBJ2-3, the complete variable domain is GAGVSQSPSNKVTEKGKDVELRCDPISGHTALYWYRQSLGQGLEFLIYFQGNSAPDKSGLPSDRFSAERTGGSVSTLTIQRTQQEDSAVYLCASSPDWSTDTQYFGPGTRLTVL.

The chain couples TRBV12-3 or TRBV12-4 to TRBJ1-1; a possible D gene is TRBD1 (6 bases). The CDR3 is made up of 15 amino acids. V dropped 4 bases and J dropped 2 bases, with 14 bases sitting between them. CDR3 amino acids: CASSSYRVRNTEAFF. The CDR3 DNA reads TGTGCCAGCAGTTCCTACAGGGTTCGAAACACTGAAGCTTTCTTT.

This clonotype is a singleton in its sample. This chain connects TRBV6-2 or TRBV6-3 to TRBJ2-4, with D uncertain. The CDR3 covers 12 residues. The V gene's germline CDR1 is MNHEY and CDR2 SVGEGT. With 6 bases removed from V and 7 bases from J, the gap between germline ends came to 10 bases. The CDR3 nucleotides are TGTGCCAGCAGCTCACGCCTTAACATTCAGTACTTC. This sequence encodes CASSSRLNIQYF.

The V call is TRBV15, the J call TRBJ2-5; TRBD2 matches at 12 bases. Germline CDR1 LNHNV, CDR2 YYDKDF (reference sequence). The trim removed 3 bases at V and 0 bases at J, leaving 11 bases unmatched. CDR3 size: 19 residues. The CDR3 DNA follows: TGTGCCACCAGCAGGACGGGACTAGCGGGCTGGGGGTACCAAGAGACCCAGTACTTC. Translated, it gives CATSRTGLAGWGYQETQYF. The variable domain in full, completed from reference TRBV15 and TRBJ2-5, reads DAMVIQNPRYQVTQFGKPVTLSCSQTLNHNVMYWYQQKSSQAPKLLFHYYDKDFNNEADTPDNFQSRRPNTSFCFLDIRSPGLGDTAMYLCATSRTGLAGWGYQETQYFGPGTRLLVL.

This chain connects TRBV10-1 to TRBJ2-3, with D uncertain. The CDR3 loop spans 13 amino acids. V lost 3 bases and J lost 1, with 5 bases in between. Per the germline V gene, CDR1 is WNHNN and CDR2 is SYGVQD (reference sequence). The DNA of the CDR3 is TGCGCCAGCAGTGATGGGGGCACAGATACGCAGTATTTT. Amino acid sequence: CASSDGGTDTQYF.

The CDR3 region has the DNA TGTGCCAGCAGTTTATGGGGACAGCCCCACGAGCAGTACTTC. Protein sequence: CASSLWGQPHEQYF. J is TRBJ2-7 and V is TRBV27; 7 bases map to TRBD1. V lost 1 base to trimming and J lost 5 bases; unmatched junction nucleotides: 5. Germline-derived CDR1 and CDR2 are MNHEY and SMNVEV (reference sequence). The CDR3 contains 14 residues.

CDR3 sequence: CASSFRGRDTQYF. The DNA of the CDR3 is TGTGCCAGCAGCTTTCGGGGGAGAGATACGCAGTATTTT. This rearrangement joins TRBV7-2 to TRBJ2-3, with a possible D match to TRBD2 (6 bases). Trimming left V 3 bases short and J 5 bases short, with 9 bases between. The germline V gene has CDR1 SGHTA and CDR2 FQGNSA. The CDR3 extends over 13 amino acids. The full variable domain, in which reference TRBV7-2 and TRBJ2-3 provide the parts outside the CDR3, is GAGVSQSPSNKVTEKGKDVELRCDPISGHTALYWYRQSLGQGLEFLIYFQGNSAPDKSGLPSDRFSAERTGGSVSTLTIQRTQQEDSAVYLCASSFRGRDTQYFGPGTRLTVL.